The 29 T cell receptor beta chains below all came from one sample that was sequenced in a study of T-cell reconstitution after alpha-beta-depleted transplantation in children. Unique molecular identifiers featured in how the TCRbeta library was prepared. Each CDR3 protein is one row after TCRdb ran MiXCR on the PCR reads. The repertoire includes 500,000 to 600,000 distinct CDR3 sequences, 32% of them detected once, and 2% to 3% sits in the top ten. This sample comprised PBMCs from the stem cell graft donor, obtained from the stem cell graft. These receptors all stem from a human donor who donated a stem cell graft to a child with aplastic anemia.

The V call is TRBV7-2, the J call TRBJ2-3; TRBD1 might be the D (5 bases). V gave up 5 bases and J gave up 4 bases, with 10 bases separating them. This CDR3 region has 13 residues. Looked up from germline, CDR1 is SGHTA and CDR2 is FQGNSA. The DNA for the CDR3 is TGTGCCAGCAGCGGGGCTAGTCCAGATACGCAGTATTTT. It specifies CASSGASPDTQYF.

The chain carries TRBV14 and TRBJ1-2; 8 nucleotides agree with TRBD1. The germline V gene has CDR1 SGHDN and CDR2 FVKESK. V lost 1 base, J lost 4 bases, and 5 bases stayed unmatched. The CDR3 has 15 residues. The CDR3 nucleotides read TGTGCCAGCAGCCAAGCAGGGACAGGCTCCTATGGCTACACCTTC. As protein: CASSQAGTGSYGYTF.

This clonotype was found a few times. This rearrangement joins TRBV3-1 to TRBJ1-6, with D possibly TRBD1 on 5 matching bases. The V end lost 4 bases, the J end lost 8 bases, and 12 bases lay between the germline ends. The germline CDR1 and CDR2 sequences are LGHDT and YNNKEL (reference sequence). CDR3 length equals 14 residues. In nucleotides, the CDR3 is TGTGCCAGCAGCCGGCGGGACGGATATTCACCCCTCCACTTT. Protein sequence: CASSRRDGYSPLHF. Full variable domain (remainder filled in from reference TRBV3-1 and TRBJ1-6): DTAVSQTPKYLVTQMGNDKSIKCEQNLGHDTMYWYKQDSKKFLKIMFSYNNKELIINETVPNRFSPKSPDKAHLNLHINSLELGDSAVYFCASSRRDGYSPLHFGNGTRLTVT.

This clonotype was observed a few times. This rearrangement joins TRBV6-2 or TRBV6-3 to TRBJ2-7, with D possibly called TRBD1 or TRBD2 (5 bases each). The CDR3 runs to 15 residues. CDR1 is MNHEY and CDR2 is SVGEGT in the germline V gene. The V and J ends lost 7 bases and 0 bases respectively, with 16 bases between them. The CDR3 nucleotides read TGTGCCAGCAAGAGGGGTCAAACGAGCTCCTACGAGCAGTACGTC. Translated: CASKRGQTSSYEQYV.

V gene TRBV6-5 combines with J gene TRBJ1-1; D is possibly TRBD1 (5 bases). Germline CDR1 MNHEY, CDR2 SVGAGI. The CDR3 sequence is 14 residues long. The V end was cut by 2 bases, the J end by 4 bases, with 11 bases between. The CDR3 loop is CASSYLQGTTEAFF. CDR3 in DNA: TGTGCCAGCAGTTACCTTCAGGGAACCACTGAAGCTTTCTTT.

The chain employs TRBV4-2 and TRBJ1-3, with unresolved D. The CDR3 contains 15 residues. The germline CDR1 and CDR2 sequences are LGHNA and YNFKEQ. V shed 1 base and J shed 7 bases, with 14 bases lying between them. The CDR3 spells CASSQGETSGNTIYF. CDR3 DNA: TGTGCCAGCAGCCAAGGAGAAACGTCCGGGAACACCATATATTTT.

The J gene is TRBJ2-3, the V gene TRBV29-1; D is ambiguous. CDR3 length equals 12 residues. V lost 7 bases, J lost 6 bases, and 14 bases lay in between. Looked up from germline, CDR1 is SQVTM and CDR2 is ANQGSEA. The CDR3, as DNA: TGCAGCGCCTCCCTCACCTCCGATACGCAGTATTTT. Protein sequence: CSASLTSDTQYF.

The chain carries TRBV27 and TRBJ2-3; D remains unclear. The V gene lost 3 bases and the J gene lost 7 bases, with 11 bases spanning the gap. The CDR3 has 13 amino acids. Germline lookup yields CDR1 MNHEY and CDR2 SMNVEV (reference sequence). Here the CDR3 DNA reads TGTGCCAGCAGTTTGGGCATCATGAATACGCAGTATTTT. This sequence encodes CASSLGIMNTQYF.

The chain recombines TRBV5-6 with TRBJ2-7, with 7 positions matching TRBD1. Germline CDR1 SGHDT, CDR2 YYEEEE. J lost 2 bases, V lost 3 bases, and 5 bases had no gene match. This CDR3 comprises 14 residues. CDR3 sequence: CASSSATGTYEQYF. The CDR3 nucleotides read TGTGCCAGCAGCTCGGCGACAGGGACCTACGAGCAGTACTTC.

The chain employs TRBV6-5 and TRBJ2-1; possibly TRBD1 or TRBD2 for D (5 bases each). V lost 2 bases to trimming and J lost 4 bases, with 12 bases between them. Germline assignment: CDR1 MNHEY and CDR2 SVGAGI. The CDR3 consists of 15 residues. CDR3 in amino acids: CASSYGGNFYNEQFF. For the CDR3, the DNA is TGTGCCAGCAGTTACGGGGGAAACTTTTACAATGAGCAGTTCTTC.

This clonotype appeared once. The chain couples TRBV7-2 to TRBJ2-1, with D possibly matching TRBD2 (6 bases). The CDR3 contains 14 residues. Germline assignment: CDR1 SGHTA and CDR2 FQGNSA. Trimming left V 1 base short and J 7 bases short, with 11 bases between. The CDR3 spells CASSLGRGRNEQFF. CDR3 DNA: TGTGCCAGCAGCTTAGGCCGGGGGAGGAATGAGCAGTTCTTC.

Points on this clonotype: Relative to the germline gene, one junction end is altered; a read error may explain this. The chain links TRBV20-1 to TRBJ2-3; TRBD2 matches at 7 bases. The CDR3 is 14 amino acids. CDR1 is DFQATT and CDR2 is SNEGSKA in the germline V gene (reference sequence). CDR3 DNA sequence: TGCGGTGCTAGAGATATTGGGAGGGCAGATACGCAGTATTTT. It yields the protein CGARDIGRADTQYF.

The chain uses TRBV3-1 and TRBJ1-2; TRBD1 aligns across 8 bases. CDR1 and CDR2 (germline): LGHDT, YNNKEL (reference sequence). The CDR3 has 13 amino acids. Germline trimming cut 3 bases from V and 6 bases from J; bases unmatched to any gene: 3. CDR3 region: CASSHVTGDGYTF. CDR3 in DNA: TGTGCCAGCAGCCACGTGACAGGGGATGGCTACACCTTC.

This clonotype was picked up a small number of times. The junction does not match germline at one end; this may be a read error. The chain uses TRBV12-3 or TRBV12-4 and TRBJ1-5; D may be TRBD1 (6 bases). The CDR3 totals 13 residues. The DNA for the CDR3 is TGTGCCAGCAGCTTAGGGGGGACCCAGCCCCAGCATTTT. This codes for CASSLGGTQPQHF.

The table lists this clonotype with a count of one. V and J are TRBV9 and TRBJ1-3; a possible D gene is TRBD1 (6 bases). V dropped 3 bases and J dropped 0 bases, with 13 bases sitting between them. CDR1 is SGDLS, CDR2 YYNGEE, per germline. The CDR3 is made up of 16 amino acids. CDR3 sequence reads: CASSEGQFPSGNTIYF. Here the CDR3 DNA reads TGTGCCAGCAGCGAAGGACAGTTCCCCTCTGGAAACACCATATATTTT.

The chain recombines TRBV6-2 or TRBV6-3 with TRBJ1-1; D is unresolved. Germline-derived CDR1 and CDR2 are MNHEY and SVGEGT. This CDR3 is built from 16 residues. Trimming stripped 2 bases from V and 0 bases from J, with 13 bases between. The CDR3 region has the DNA TGTGCCAGCAGTTACAGTAGGGCGGCTATGAACACTGAAGCTTTCTTT. It yields the protein CASSYSRAAMNTEAFF.

The chain has TRBV24-1 and TRBJ2-5; the match to TRBD2 covers 8 bases. The V gene end was trimmed by 5 bases and the J gene end by 1 base; junction bases not matched to a gene: 5. The CDR3 sequence is 15 residues long. CDR1 and CDR2 from the germline V gene are KGHDR and SFDVKD. CDR3 region: CATSAPGGGQETQYF. The CDR3 DNA follows: TGTGCCACCAGTGCCCCCGGGGGGGGCCAAGAGACCCAGTACTTC.

A few counts support this clonotype. CDR3: CASSEGGGGTGELFF. CDR3 DNA: TGTGCCAGCAGTGAAGGGGGGGGCGGAACCGGGGAGCTGTTTTTT. This chain uses TRBV6-1 with TRBJ2-2; TRBD2 is a possible D gene (7 bases). The CDR3 extends over 15 amino acids. Germline CDR1 and CDR2: MNHNS and SASEGT. V was cut by 1 base and J by 5 bases, with 11 bases left in between.

There are a few counts of this clonotype. The genes are TRBV30 and TRBJ2-3; D unclear. The V gene's germline CDR1 is GTSNPN and CDR2 SVGIG (reference sequence). The CDR3 is made up of 12 amino acids. Trimming removed 1 base at V and 6 bases at J, with 8 bases between. CDR3 region: CAWSASPDTQYF. For the CDR3, the DNA is TGTGCCTGGAGTGCCAGCCCCGATACGCAGTATTTT. The entire variable domain, with the rest obtained from reference TRBV30 and TRBJ2-3, is as follows: SQTIHQWPATLVQPVGSPLSLECTVEGTSNPNLYWYRQAAGRGLQLLFYSVGIGQISSEVPQNLSASRPQDRQFILSSKKLLLSDSGFYLCAWSASPDTQYFGPGTRLTVL.

This clonotype was counted only a few times. The chain couples TRBV10-3 to TRBJ2-7; 7 bases fit TRBD1. The CDR3 covers 14 residues. With V trimmed by 10 bases and J by 0 bases, 9 bases remained unmatched. Germline V CDR1 and CDR2: ENHRY, SYGVKD. DNA for the CDR3: TGTGCCACCCTTCCGGGACAGAGCTCCTACGAGCAGTACGTC. As protein: CATLPGQSSYEQYV.

The V and J genes are TRBV7-9 and TRBJ2-7, with 10 bases that match TRBD2. Germline V gives CDR1 SEHNR, CDR2 FQNEAQ (reference sequence). Trimming at V came to 1 base and at J to 3 bases, leaving 6 bases not matched to a gene. The CDR3 is 16 amino acids. The CDR3 region has the DNA TGTGCCAGCAGCTTAGGTGAAGGACTAGCGGACTACGAGCAGTACTTC. It codes for CASSLGEGLADYEQYF.

CDR3: CASSVLERSSYNEQFF. As DNA, the CDR3 is TGTGCCAGCAGCGTCCTTGAACGGAGCTCCTACAATGAGCAGTTCTTC. The V and J genes are TRBV7-9 and TRBJ2-1; D is uncertain. V shed 5 bases and J shed 0 bases, with 14 bases lying between them. CDR1 and CDR2 (germline): SEHNR, FQNEAQ (reference sequence). The CDR3 covers 16 residues.

This clonotype was detected only a few times. The V and J genes are TRBV20-1 and TRBJ1-2, with D unclear. This CDR3 spans 13 amino acids. CDR1 is DFQATT, CDR2 SNEGSKA, per germline (reference sequence). With 6 bases removed from V and 6 bases from J, the gap between germline ends came to 17 bases. The CDR3 protein is CSATMRVFHGYTF. For the CDR3, the DNA is TGCAGTGCGACCATGCGGGTTTTTCATGGCTACACCTTC.

At least ten counts were recorded for this clonotype. The CDR3 here is CASSSGPPAANTIYF. In DNA form, the CDR3 reads TGTGCCAGCAGTTCCGGCCCGCCGGCAGCAAACACCATATATTTT. The chain links TRBV12-3 or TRBV12-4 to TRBJ1-3, with unresolved D. Between the trimmed V and J ends, which lost 4 bases and 6 bases, there was a span of 16 bases. The CDR3 extends over 15 amino acids.

This clonotype was observed a handful of times. CDR3 in amino acids: CASGLVADTQYF. CDR3 sequence (DNA): TGTGCTAGTGGTTTGGTAGCAGATACGCAGTATTTT. The chain is built from TRBV12-5 and TRBJ2-3; D gene unclear. The V end lost 0 bases, the J end lost 4 bases, and 2 bases lay between the germline ends. This CDR3 is built from 12 residues. CDR1 and CDR2 from the germline V gene are LGHNT and FRNRAP.

A few counts support this clonotype. The J gene is TRBJ2-6, the V gene TRBV9, with D perhaps TRBD2 (5 bases). Germline CDR1 is SGDLS and CDR2 is YYNGEE. V lost 4 bases and J 2 bases, leaving 16 bases between the germline ends. CDR3 size: 17 residues. CDR3 residues: CASSPLRVITGANVLTF. The CDR3, as DNA: TGTGCCAGCAGCCCCCTGCGGGTCATTACTGGGGCCAACGTCCTGACTTTC.

V is TRBV2 and J is TRBJ2-7; TRBD2 might be the D (6 bases). The CDR3 has 12 residues. CDR1 is SNHLY and CDR2 is FYNNEI in the germline V gene. V was pared by 5 bases and J by 6 bases, with 11 bases between. CDR3 sequence reads: CASSFWRGEQYV. The CDR3 region has the DNA TGTGCCAGCAGTTTTTGGAGGGGCGAGCAGTACGTC.

A few counts support this clonotype. The chain joins TRBV27 to TRBJ2-5; tentatively, D is TRBD2 (6 bases). The CDR3 spans 16 residues. Germline V CDR1 and CDR2: MNHEY, SMNVEV (reference sequence). The V gene lost 5 bases and the J gene lost 2 bases, with 18 bases spanning the gap. CDR3 in amino acids: CASSPVLVRGQETQYF. The CDR3 region has the DNA TGTGCCAGCAGTCCGGTCTTGGTCCGGGGGCAAGAGACCCAGTACTTC.

In this sample, this clonotype turned up many times. The chain uses TRBV29-1 and TRBJ2-7; D remains ambiguous. Germline V CDR1 and CDR2: SQVTM, ANQGSEA. Trimming pared 0 bases from V and 2 bases from J, leaving 5 bases between. The CDR3 runs 12 residues. The CDR3 region is CSVEERAYEQYF. CDR3 nucleotides: TGCAGCGTTGAAGAAAGAGCCTACGAGCAGTACTTC.